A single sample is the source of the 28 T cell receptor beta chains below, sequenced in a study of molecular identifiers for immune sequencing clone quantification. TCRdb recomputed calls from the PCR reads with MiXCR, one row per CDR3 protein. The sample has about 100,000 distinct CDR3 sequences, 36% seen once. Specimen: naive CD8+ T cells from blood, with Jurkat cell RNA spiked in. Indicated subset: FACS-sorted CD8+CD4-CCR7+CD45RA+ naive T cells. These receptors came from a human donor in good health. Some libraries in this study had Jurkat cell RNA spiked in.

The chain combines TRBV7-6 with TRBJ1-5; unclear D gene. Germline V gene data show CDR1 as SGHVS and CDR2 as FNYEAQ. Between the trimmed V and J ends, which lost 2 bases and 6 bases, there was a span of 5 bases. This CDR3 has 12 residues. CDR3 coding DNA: TGTGCCAGCAGCTTACCGGTTCAGCCCCAGCATTTT. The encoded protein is CASSLPVQPQHF.

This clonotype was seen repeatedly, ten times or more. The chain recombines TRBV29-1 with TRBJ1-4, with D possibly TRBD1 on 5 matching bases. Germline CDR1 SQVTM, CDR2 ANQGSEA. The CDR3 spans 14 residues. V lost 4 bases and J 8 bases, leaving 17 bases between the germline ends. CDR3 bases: TGCAGCGTTGCCTTGATAGGGGAGGACGAAAAACTGTTTTTT. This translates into CSVALIGEDEKLFF.

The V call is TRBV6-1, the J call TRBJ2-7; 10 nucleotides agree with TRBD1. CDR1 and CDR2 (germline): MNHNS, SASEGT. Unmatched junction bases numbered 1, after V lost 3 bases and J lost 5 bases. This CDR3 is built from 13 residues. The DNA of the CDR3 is TGTGCCAGCAGTGAGACAGGGGGCCACGAGCAGTACTTC. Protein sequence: CASSETGGHEQYF.

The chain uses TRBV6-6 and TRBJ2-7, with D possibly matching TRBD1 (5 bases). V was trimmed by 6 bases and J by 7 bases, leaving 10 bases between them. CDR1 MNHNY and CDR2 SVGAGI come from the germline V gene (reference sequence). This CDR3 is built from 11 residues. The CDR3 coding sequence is TGTGCCAGCAGAGCAGGGCGAGAGCAGTACTTC. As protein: CASRAGREQYF.

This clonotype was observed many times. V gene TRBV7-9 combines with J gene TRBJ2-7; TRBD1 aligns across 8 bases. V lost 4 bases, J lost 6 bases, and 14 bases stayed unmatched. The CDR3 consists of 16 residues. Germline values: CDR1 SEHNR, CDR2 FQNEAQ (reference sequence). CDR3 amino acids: CASSSRRGQGSAEQYF. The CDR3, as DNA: TGTGCCAGCAGCTCCAGGCGAGGACAGGGCTCCGCCGAGCAGTACTTC.

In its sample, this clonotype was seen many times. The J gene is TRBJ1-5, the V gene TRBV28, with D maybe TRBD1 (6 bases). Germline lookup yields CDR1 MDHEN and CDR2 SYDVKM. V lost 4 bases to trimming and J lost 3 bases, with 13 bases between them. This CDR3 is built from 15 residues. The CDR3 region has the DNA TGTGCCAGCAGTTCGGTGGACAGATCCAATCAGCCCCAGCATTTT. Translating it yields CASSSVDRSNQPQHF.

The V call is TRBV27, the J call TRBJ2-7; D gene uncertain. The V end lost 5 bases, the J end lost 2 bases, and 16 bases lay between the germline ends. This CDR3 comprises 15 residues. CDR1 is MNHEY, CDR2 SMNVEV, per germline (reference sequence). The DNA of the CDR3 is TGTGCCAGCAGTCCCCGCCGCGCGGTTCCCTACGAGCAGTACTTC. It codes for CASSPRRAVPYEQYF.

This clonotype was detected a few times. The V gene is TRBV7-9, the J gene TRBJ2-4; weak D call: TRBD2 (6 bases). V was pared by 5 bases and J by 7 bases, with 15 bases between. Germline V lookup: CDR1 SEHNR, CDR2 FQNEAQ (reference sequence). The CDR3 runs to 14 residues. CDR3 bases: TGTGCCAGCAGCCCAGGGTCGGGGGAGAACATTCAGTACTTC. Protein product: CASSPGSGENIQYF.

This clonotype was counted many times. This CDR3 is CASSVGTRPSSTDTQYF. The CDR3 DNA reads as TGTGCCAGCAGCGTCGGGACTAGGCCTTCTAGCACAGATACGCAGTATTTT. This sequence joins TRBV9 and TRBJ2-3; 8 bases line up with TRBD2. V lost 2 bases and J lost 0; bases outside the gene matches: 8. Germline CDR1 and CDR2: SGDLS and YYNGEE. This CDR3 has 17 amino acids. Based on the CDR3 plus reference TRBV9 and TRBJ2-3, the full variable domain is DSGVTQTPKHLITATGQRVTLRCSPRSGDLSVYWYQQSLDQGLQFLIQYYNGEERAKGNILERFSAQQFPDLHSELNLSSLELGDSALYFCASSVGTRPSSTDTQYFGPGTRLTVL.

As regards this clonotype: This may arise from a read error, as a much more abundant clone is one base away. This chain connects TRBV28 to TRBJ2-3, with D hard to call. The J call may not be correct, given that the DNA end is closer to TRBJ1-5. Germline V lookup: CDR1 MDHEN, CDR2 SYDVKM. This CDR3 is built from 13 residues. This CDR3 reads CASSLTAADTQHF. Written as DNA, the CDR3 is TGTGCCAGCAGTTTAACGGCAGCAGATACGCAGCATTTT.

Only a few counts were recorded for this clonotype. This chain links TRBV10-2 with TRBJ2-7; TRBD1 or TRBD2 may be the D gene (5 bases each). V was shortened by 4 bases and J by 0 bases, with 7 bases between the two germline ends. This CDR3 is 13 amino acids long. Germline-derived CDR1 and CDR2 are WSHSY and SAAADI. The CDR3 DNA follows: TGCGCCAGCAGTGGTGGGGGCTCCTACGAGCAGTACTTC. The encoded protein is CASSGGGSYEQYF.

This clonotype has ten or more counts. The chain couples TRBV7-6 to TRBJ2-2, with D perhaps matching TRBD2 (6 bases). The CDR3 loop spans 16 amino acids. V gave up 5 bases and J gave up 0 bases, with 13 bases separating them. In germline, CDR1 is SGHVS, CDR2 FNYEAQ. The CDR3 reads CASSLVRDANTGELFF. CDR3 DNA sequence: TGTGCCAGCAGCCTGGTGCGGGACGCGAACACCGGGGAGCTGTTTTTT.

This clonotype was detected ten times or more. CDR3 DNA: TGTGCCAGCAGTTACTCGACCACTGAAGCTTTCTTT. Translating it yields CASSYSTTEAFF. The chain is built from TRBV6-2 or TRBV6-3 and TRBJ1-1; D unresolved. The V end was cut by 0 bases, the J end by 4 bases, with 3 bases between. CDR1 and CDR2 from the germline V gene are MNHEY and SVGEGT. CDR3 length: 12 residues.

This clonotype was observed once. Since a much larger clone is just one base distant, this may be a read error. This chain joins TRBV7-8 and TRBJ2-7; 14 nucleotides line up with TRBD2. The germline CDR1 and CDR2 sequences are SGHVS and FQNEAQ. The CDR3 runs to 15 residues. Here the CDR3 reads CAGSPGTSGSYEQYF. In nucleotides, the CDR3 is TGTGCCGGCAGCCCGGGGACTAGCGGGAGTTACGAGCAGTACTTC.

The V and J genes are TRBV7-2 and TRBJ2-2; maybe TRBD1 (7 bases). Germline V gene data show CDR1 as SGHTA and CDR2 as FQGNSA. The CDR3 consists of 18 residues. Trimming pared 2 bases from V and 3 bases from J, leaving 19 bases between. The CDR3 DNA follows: TGTGCCAGCAGCTTATATTCCAGGGGGGTCCGCGACACCGGGGAGCTGTTTTTT. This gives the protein CASSLYSRGVRDTGELFF.

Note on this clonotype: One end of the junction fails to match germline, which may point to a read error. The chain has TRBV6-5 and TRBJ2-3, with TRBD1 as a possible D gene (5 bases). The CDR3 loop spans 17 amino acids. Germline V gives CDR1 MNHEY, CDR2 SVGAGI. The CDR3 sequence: CTSSYSTVSSHTDTQYF. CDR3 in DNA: TGTACCAGCAGTTACTCGACAGTGTCCTCCCACACAGATACGCAGTATTTT.

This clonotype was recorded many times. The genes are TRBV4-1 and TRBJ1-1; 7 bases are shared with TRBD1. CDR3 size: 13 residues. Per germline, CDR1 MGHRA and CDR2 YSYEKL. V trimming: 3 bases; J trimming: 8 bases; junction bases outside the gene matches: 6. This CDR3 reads CASSHQPTGEAFF. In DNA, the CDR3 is TGCGCCAGCAGCCACCAACCGACAGGGGAAGCTTTCTTT.

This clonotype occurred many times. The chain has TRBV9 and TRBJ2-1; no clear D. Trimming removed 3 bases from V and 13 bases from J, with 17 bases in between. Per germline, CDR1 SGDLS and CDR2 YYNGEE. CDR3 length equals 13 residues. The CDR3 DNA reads TGTGCCAGCAGCGAGCAAATAGAGGTCCCCCAGTTCTTC. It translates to CASSEQIEVPQFF.

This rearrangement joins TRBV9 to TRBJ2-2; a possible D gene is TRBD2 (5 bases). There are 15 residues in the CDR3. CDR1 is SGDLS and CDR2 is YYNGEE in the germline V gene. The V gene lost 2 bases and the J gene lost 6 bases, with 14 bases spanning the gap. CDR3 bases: TGTGCCAGCAGCGTTTCACAGAGGGCTCCCGGGGAGCTGTTTTTT. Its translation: CASSVSQRAPGELFF.

CDR3: CASSLSAGLSTRVQYF. In nucleotides, the CDR3 is TGTGCCAGCAGTTTATCAGCGGGACTGTCTACGAGGGTGCAGTACTTC. The chain carries TRBV27 and TRBJ2-7; 7 nucleotides line up with TRBD2. Germline V lookup: CDR1 MNHEY, CDR2 SMNVEV (reference sequence). The CDR3 consists of 16 residues. The junction had 14 bases not matched to a gene; V was cut back by 0 bases and J by 9 bases.

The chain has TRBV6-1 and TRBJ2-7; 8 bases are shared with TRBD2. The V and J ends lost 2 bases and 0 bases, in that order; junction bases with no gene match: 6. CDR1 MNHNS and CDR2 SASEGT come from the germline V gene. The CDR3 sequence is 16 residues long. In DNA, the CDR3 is TGTGCCAGCAGTGAATTTGCGGGAGGTACCTCCTACGAGCAGTACTTC. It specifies CASSEFAGGTSYEQYF.

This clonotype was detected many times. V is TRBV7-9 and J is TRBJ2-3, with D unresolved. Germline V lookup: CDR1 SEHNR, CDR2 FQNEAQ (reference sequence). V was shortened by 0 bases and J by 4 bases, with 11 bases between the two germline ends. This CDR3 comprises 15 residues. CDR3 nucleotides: TGTGCCAGCAGCTTAGCACGTATAGAGTCAGATACGCAGTATTTT. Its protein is CASSLARIESDTQYF.

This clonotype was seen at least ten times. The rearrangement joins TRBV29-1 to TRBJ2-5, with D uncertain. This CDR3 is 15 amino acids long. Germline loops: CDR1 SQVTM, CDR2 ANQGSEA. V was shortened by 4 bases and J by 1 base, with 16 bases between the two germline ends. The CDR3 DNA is TGCAGCGTTGGAGACGGGCCAGAACCCCAAGAGACCCAGTACTTC. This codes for CSVGDGPEPQETQYF. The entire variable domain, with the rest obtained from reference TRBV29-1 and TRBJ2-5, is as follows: SAVISQKPSRDICQRGTSLTIQCQVDSQVTMMFWYRQQPGQSLTLIATANQGSEATYESGFVIDKFPISRPNLTFSTLTVSNMSPEDSSIYLCSVGDGPEPQETQYFGPGTRLLVL.

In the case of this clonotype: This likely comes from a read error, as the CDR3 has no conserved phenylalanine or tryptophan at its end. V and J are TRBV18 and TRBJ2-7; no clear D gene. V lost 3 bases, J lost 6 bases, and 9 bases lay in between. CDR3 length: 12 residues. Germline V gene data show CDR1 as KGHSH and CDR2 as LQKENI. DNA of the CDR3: TGTGCCAGCTCACCGGTTAGTGGCGAGCAGTACCTC. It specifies CASSPVSGEQYL.

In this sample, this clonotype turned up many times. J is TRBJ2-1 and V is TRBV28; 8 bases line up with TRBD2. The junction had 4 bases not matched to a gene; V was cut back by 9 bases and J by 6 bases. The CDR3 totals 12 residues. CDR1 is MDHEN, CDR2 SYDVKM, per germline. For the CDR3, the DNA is TGTGCCAGTCGACTAGCGTCCAATGAGCAGTTCTTC. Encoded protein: CASRLASNEQFF.

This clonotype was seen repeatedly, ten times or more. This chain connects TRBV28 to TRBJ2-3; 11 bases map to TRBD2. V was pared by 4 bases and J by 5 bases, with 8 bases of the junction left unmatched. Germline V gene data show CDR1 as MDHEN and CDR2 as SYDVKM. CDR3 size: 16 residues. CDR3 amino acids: CASSSRLAGGGDTQYF. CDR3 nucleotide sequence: TGTGCCAGCAGTTCCCGCCTAGCGGGAGGTGGAGATACGCAGTATTTT.

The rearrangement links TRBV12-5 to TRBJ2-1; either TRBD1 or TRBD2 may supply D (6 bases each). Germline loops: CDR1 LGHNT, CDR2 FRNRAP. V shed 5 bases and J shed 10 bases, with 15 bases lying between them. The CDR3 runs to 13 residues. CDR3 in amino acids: CASGLAGEAEQFF. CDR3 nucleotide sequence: TGTGCTAGTGGTCTAGCAGGGGAGGCAGAGCAGTTCTTC.

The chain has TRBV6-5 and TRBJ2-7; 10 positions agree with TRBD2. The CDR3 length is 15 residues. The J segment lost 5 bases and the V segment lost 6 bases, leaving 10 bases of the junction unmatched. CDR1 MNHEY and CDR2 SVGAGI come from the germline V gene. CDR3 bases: TGTGCCAGCAGACCGGGACTAGCGATGATAAACGAGCAGTACTTC. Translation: CASRPGLAMINEQYF.